This TCR beta chain was sequenced during a study of blood T cell repertoires in COVID-19. Everyone who took part was about 18 to 90 years old, and they came from about 25 US areas. Self-reported history from a screening survey and questionnaire set each donor's cohort. What the recovered Cohort 3 donors had was two negative PCRs, clearance, or symptom resolution. The CDR3 spans 13 residues. The V end was cut by 0 bases, the J end by 4 bases, with 9 bases between. Germline V gene data show CDR1 as GTSNPN and CDR2 as SVGIG (reference sequence). Some clones are missing from TCRdb's copy, which holds only in-frame ones; the method was immunoSEQ multiplex PCR. The sample has about 310,000 clones, approximately 90% seen once.

Source material: PBMCs or T cells enriched from blood (not recorded which). This TCR was sampled from a woman between 40 and 55 years old who had recovered from COVID-19. The chain combines TRBV30 with TRBJ2-5; the D gene is possibly TRBD2 (6 bases). The DNA for the CDR3 is TGTGCCTGGAGTGTAGTTAGCGGAGAGACCCAGTACTTC. Its protein product is CAWSVVSGETQYF.